This TCR beta chain was captured by sequencing in a study of blood T cell repertoires in COVID-19. Study-level background: Sites across the United States, Italy and Spain contributed samples from acute and convalescent COVID-19.

Libraries were prepared by immunoSEQ multiplex PCR; TCRdb keeps only in-frame clonotypes and omits some of them. The sample shows 200,000 to 250,000 clones, approximately 77% of them seen only once. This clone occurred a few times. CDR1 is SGDLS and CDR2 is YYNGEE in the germline V gene. Between the trimmed V and J ends, which lost 4 bases and 2 bases, there was a span of 13 bases. The CDR3 is 16 amino acids. This receptor was obtained from a woman older than 75 with acute or convalescent COVID-19. V gene TRBV9 combines with J gene TRBJ1-6; D may be TRBD1 (5 bases). The sample was peripheral blood. DNA of the CDR3: TGTGCCAGCAGCATCAGGGAGGGGCCCTATAATTCACCCCTCCACTTT. Translation: CASSIREGPYNSPLHF.